This T cell receptor beta chain was identified during a study of OX40 agonist ivuxolimab in advanced cancers. Study-wide background: Three patients showed partial responses: one hepatocellular carcinoma and two cutaneous melanoma cases. Notes on the study in general: Dosing at 0.1 to 3.0 mg/kg was accompanied by clonal expansion of CD4+ and CD8+ blood T cells by week 6. Expanded clones were, on average, more numerous among CD8+ T cells than CD4+.

This table comes from immunoSEQ multiplex PCR, and its TCRdb copy is limited to in-frame clones, with some not included. The sample consists of around 79,000 clones, about 91% of them appearing once. At cycle 4 day 1, cycle 7 day 1, and baseline, blood was sampled. Concerning this clone: What it binds is not known.

CDR1 SQVTM and CDR2 ANQGSEA come from the germline V gene. The CDR3 has 13 residues. V lost 3 bases to trimming and J lost 4 bases; unmatched junction nucleotides: 4. Sample: CD4+ or CD8+ T cells sorted from blood, taken in a trial of the OX40 agonist ivuxolimab. The sequence came from an adult with an advanced solid tumor such as melanoma, head and neck, liver or kidney cancer. This rearrangement joins TRBV29-1 to TRBJ1-2; 8 bases map to TRBD1. Here the CDR3 reads CSVDQGAGYGYTF. The CDR3 region has the DNA TGCAGCGTTGATCAGGGGGCGGGCTATGGCTACACCTTC.